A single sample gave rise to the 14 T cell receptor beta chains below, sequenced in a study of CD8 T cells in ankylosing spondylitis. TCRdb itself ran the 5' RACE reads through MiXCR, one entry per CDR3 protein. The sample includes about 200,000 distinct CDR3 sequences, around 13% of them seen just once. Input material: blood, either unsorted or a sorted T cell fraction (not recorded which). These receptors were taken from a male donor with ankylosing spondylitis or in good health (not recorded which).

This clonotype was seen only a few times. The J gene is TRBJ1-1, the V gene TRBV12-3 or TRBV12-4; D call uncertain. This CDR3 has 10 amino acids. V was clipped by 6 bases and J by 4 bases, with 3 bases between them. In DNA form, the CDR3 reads TGTGCCAGCAGCATCACTGAAGCTTTCTTT. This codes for CASSITEAFF.

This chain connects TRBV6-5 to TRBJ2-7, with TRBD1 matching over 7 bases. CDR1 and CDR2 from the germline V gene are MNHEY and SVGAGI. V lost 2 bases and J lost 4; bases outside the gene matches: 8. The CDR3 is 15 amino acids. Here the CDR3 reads CASSYQRDSQYEQYF. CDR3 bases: TGTGCCAGCAGTTACCAAAGGGACAGCCAATACGAGCAGTACTTC.

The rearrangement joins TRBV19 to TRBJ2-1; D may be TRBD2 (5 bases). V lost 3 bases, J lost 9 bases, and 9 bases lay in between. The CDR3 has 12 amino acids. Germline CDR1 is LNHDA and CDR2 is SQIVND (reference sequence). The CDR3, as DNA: TGTGCCAGTAGTATGTCGGGAATTGAGCAGTTCTTC. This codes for CASSMSGIEQFF.

The CDR3 loop is CASSRGRETDTQYF. In DNA, the CDR3 is TGTGCCAGCAGTAGGGGGAGGGAAACAGATACGCAGTATTTT. The V gene is TRBV6-2 or TRBV6-3, the J gene TRBJ2-3; a possible D gene is TRBD2 (7 bases). This CDR3 is built from 14 residues. Between the trimmed V and J ends, which lost 5 bases and 3 bases, there was a span of 12 bases. Germline lookup yields CDR1 MNHEY and CDR2 SVGEGT.

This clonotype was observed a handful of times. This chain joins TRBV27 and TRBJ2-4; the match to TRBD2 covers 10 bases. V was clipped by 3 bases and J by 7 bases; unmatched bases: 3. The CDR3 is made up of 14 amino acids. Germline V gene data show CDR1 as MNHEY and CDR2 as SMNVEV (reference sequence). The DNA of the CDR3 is TGTGCCAGCAGTTTTAGCGGGGGGCTCAACATTCAGTACTTC. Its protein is CASSFSGGLNIQYF.

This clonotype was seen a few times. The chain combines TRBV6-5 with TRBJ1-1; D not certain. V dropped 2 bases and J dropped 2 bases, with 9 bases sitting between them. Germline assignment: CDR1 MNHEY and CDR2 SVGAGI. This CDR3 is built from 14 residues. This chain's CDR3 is CASSYLGRNTEAFF. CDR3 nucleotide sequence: TGTGCCAGCAGTTACCTGGGTAGAAACACTGAAGCTTTCTTT.

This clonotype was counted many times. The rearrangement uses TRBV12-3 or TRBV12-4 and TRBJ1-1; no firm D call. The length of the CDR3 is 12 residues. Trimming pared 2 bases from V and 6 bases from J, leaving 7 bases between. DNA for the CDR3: TGTGCCAGCAGTTTAAATAGGGCTGAAGCTTTCTTT. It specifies CASSLNRAEAFF.

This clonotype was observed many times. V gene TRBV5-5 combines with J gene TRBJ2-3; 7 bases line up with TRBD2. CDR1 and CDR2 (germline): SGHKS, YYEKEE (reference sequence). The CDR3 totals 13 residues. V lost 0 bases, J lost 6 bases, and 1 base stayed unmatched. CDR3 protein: CASSLAGRDTQYF. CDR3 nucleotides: TGTGCCAGCAGCTTGGCCGGGAGGGATACGCAGTATTTT.

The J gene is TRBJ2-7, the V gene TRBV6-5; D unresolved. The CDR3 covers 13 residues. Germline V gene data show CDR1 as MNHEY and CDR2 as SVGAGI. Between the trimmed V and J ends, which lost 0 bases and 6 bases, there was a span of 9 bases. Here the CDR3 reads CASSYSIAGEQYF. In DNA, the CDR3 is TGTGCCAGCAGTTACTCGATTGCCGGCGAGCAGTACTTC.

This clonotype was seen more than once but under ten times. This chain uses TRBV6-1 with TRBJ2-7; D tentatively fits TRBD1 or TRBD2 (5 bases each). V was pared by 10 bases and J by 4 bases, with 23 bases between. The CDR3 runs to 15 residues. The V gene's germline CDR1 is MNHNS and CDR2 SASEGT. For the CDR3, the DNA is TGTGCCACCCTAGGCTTGGGACCCGTCTTTTACGAGCAGTACTTC. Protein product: CATLGLGPVFYEQYF.

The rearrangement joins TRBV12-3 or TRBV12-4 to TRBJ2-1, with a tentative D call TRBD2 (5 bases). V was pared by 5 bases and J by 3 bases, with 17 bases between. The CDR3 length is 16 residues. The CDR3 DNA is TGTGCCAGCAGTCCCGACGGCGTCGACTACTACAATGAGCAGTTCTTC. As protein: CASSPDGVDYYNEQFF.

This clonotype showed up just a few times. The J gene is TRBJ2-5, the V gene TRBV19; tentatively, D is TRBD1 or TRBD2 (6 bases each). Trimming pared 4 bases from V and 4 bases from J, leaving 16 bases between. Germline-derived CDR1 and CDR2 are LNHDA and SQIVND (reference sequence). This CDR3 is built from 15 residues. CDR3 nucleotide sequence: TGTGCCAGTAGTACCCAGGACGGAGGGGGAGAGACCCAGTACTTC. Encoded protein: CASSTQDGGGETQYF.

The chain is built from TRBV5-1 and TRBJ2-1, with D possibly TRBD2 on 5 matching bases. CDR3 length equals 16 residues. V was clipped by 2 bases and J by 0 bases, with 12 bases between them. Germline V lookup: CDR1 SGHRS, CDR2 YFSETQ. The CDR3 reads CASSFLSGSSYNEQFF. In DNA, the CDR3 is TGCGCCAGCAGCTTCCTAAGCGGAAGCTCCTACAATGAGCAGTTCTTC.

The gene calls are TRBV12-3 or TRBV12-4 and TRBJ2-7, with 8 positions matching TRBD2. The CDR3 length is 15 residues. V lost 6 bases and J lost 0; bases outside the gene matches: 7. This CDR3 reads CASSTLSGSSYEQYF. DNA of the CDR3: TGTGCCAGCAGCACCTTGAGCGGGAGCTCCTACGAGCAGTACTTC.